The rows below give T cell receptor beta chains drawn from one sample of a study of GPR56 and killer-like receptors on CD4 memory cells. TCRdb reanalyzed the reads and collapses them to one entry per CDR3 protein, without DNA. Recorded for this sample: 960 or so distinct CDR3 sequences. The sample comprised memory CD4+ T cells from blood. The receptors derive from a human donor in good health. The CDR3 runs from the conserved cysteine through the conserved F or W. The order of the fields is clone size, V gene, J gene, CDR3 length, CDR3 protein. Size is stated for part of the rows, as once, few or many counts, or as a class when the clone is expanded.

clone_size: -; v_call: TRBV20-1; j_call: TRBJ2-7; cdr3_length: 13; cdr3_aa: CSARETGVREQYF
clone_size: large; v_call: TRBV10-3; j_call: TRBJ2-1; cdr3_length: 15; cdr3_aa: CAISEPGQGEDEQFF
clone_size: -; v_call: TRBV6-1; j_call: TRBJ2-7; cdr3_length: 14; cdr3_aa: CASKRTGGTYEQYF
clone_size: -; v_call: TRBV9; j_call: TRBJ1-2; cdr3_length: 16; cdr3_aa: CASSPRLGAPAGGYTF
clone_size: medium-sized; v_call: TRBV9; j_call: TRBJ2-1; cdr3_length: 15; cdr3_aa: CASSVVGTASYEQFF
clone_size: -; v_call: TRBV18; j_call: TRBJ2-7; cdr3_length: 12; cdr3_aa: CASPSNLYEQYF
clone_size: medium-sized; v_call: TRBV29-1; j_call: TRBJ2-1; cdr3_length: 13; cdr3_aa: CSVGTTFTNEQFF
clone_size: large; v_call: TRBV19; j_call: TRBJ2-3; cdr3_length: 13; cdr3_aa: CASRLAGADTQYF
clone_size: medium-sized; v_call: TRBV10-1; j_call: TRBJ2-2; cdr3_length: 16; cdr3_aa: CASRGYQRENTGELFF
clone_size: large; v_call: TRBV18; j_call: TRBJ2-1; cdr3_length: 15; cdr3_aa: CASSPAGVSYNEQFF
clone_size: medium-sized; v_call: TRBV7-9; j_call: TRBJ1-4; cdr3_length: 17; cdr3_aa: CASSPRGGRGTNEKLFF
clone_size: medium-sized; v_call: TRBV18; j_call: TRBJ1-2; cdr3_length: 15; cdr3_aa: CASSPSAGSNYGYTF
clone_size: medium-sized; v_call: TRBV28; j_call: TRBJ2-7; cdr3_length: 16; cdr3_aa: CASSDQKTPYLYEQYF
clone_size: -; v_call: TRBV20-1; j_call: TRBJ2-7; cdr3_length: 14; cdr3_aa: CSAYSGGRHYEQYF
clone_size: -; v_call: TRBV20-1; j_call: TRBJ2-5; cdr3_length: 14; cdr3_aa: CSASGGGAQETQYF
clone_size: large; v_call: TRBV19; j_call: TRBJ2-1; cdr3_length: 17; cdr3_aa: CASSTSSFGTSYNEQFF
clone_size: -; v_call: TRBV20-1; j_call: TRBJ1-1; cdr3_length: 15; cdr3_aa: CSAREKGRLNTEAFF
clone_size: medium-sized; v_call: TRBV12-3/TRBV12-4; j_call: TRBJ1-5; cdr3_length: 16; cdr3_aa: CASSLGTEHSNQPQHF
clone_size: -; v_call: TRBV20-1; j_call: TRBJ2-1; cdr3_length: 14; cdr3_aa: CSGTGTGFSNEQFF
clone_size: medium-sized; v_call: TRBV12-3/TRBV12-4; j_call: TRBJ2-3; cdr3_length: 14; cdr3_aa: CASTLTGGGDTQYF
clone_size: -; v_call: TRBV7-6; j_call: TRBJ2-3; cdr3_length: 12; cdr3_aa: CASSRTTDTQYF
clone_size: medium-sized; v_call: TRBV6-6; j_call: TRBJ2-7; cdr3_length: 15; cdr3_aa: CASSYVRVGAYEQYF
clone_size: -; v_call: TRBV6-1; j_call: TRBJ2-3; cdr3_length: 17; cdr3_aa: CASSELLAGGGTDTQYF
clone_size: -; v_call: TRBV6-6; j_call: TRBJ2-1; cdr3_length: 14; cdr3_aa: CASSPASGYNEQFF
clone_size: large; v_call: TRBV30; j_call: TRBJ1-4; cdr3_length: 14; cdr3_aa: CAWSPGTGSEKLFF
clone_size: large; v_call: TRBV9; j_call: TRBJ1-2; cdr3_length: 14; cdr3_aa: CASSIDGLWYGYTF
clone_size: -; v_call: TRBV20-1; j_call: TRBJ2-7; cdr3_length: 12; cdr3_aa: CSASRLADEQYF
clone_size: -; v_call: TRBV4-1; j_call: TRBJ2-1; cdr3_length: 18; cdr3_aa: CASSQVVGTGRNYNEQFF
clone_size: large; v_call: TRBV19; j_call: TRBJ2-3; cdr3_length: 14; cdr3_aa: CASMSTGHTDTQYF
clone_size: medium-sized; v_call: TRBV6-5; j_call: TRBJ2-3; cdr3_length: 16; cdr3_aa: CASSPRVGAGTDTQYF
clone_size: -; v_call: TRBV11-3; j_call: TRBJ2-4; cdr3_length: 13; cdr3_aa: CASSVGHRTIQYF
clone_size: large; v_call: TRBV19; j_call: TRBJ2-5; cdr3_length: 15; cdr3_aa: CASRGLAGTEETQYF
clone_size: -; v_call: TRBV6-1; j_call: TRBJ2-1; cdr3_length: 14; cdr3_aa: CASSEAGGRNEQFF
clone_size: -; v_call: TRBV2; j_call: TRBJ1-3; cdr3_length: 15; cdr3_aa: CASWSVDRGGNTIYF
clone_size: medium-sized; v_call: TRBV20-1; j_call: TRBJ1-1; cdr3_length: 14; cdr3_aa: CSAATGRASAEAFF
clone_size: -; v_call: TRBV6-1; j_call: TRBJ1-1; cdr3_length: 14; cdr3_aa: CASEQPTANTEAFF
clone_size: -; v_call: TRBV20-1; j_call: TRBJ1-1; cdr3_length: 12; cdr3_aa: CSARVGSKVAFF
clone_size: medium-sized; v_call: TRBV18; j_call: TRBJ2-7; cdr3_length: 13; cdr3_aa: CASSPSLPYEQYF
clone_size: -; v_call: TRBV2; j_call: TRBJ2-7; cdr3_length: 14; cdr3_aa: CASAGTSHTYEQYF
clone_size: medium-sized; v_call: TRBV18; j_call: TRBJ2-7; cdr3_length: 13; cdr3_aa: CASSPSNLYEQYF
clone_size: -; v_call: TRBV30; j_call: TRBJ1-4; cdr3_length: 15; cdr3_aa: CAWSDLPRWNEKLFF
clone_size: -; v_call: TRBV27; j_call: TRBJ1-5; cdr3_length: 17; cdr3_aa: CASRKSGGPHSNQPQHF
clone_size: medium-sized; v_call: TRBV30; j_call: TRBJ2-7; cdr3_length: 14; cdr3_aa: CASSTDRSSYEQYF
clone_size: large; v_call: TRBV19; j_call: TRBJ1-5; cdr3_length: 14; cdr3_aa: CASSMGQGWEPQHF
clone_size: -; v_call: TRBV25-1; j_call: TRBJ1-6; cdr3_length: 13; cdr3_aa: CASSIQEYSPLHF
clone_size: medium-sized; v_call: TRBV28; j_call: TRBJ1-2; cdr3_length: 13; cdr3_aa: CASSPTPGGGYTF
clone_size: medium-sized; v_call: TRBV19; j_call: TRBJ1-5; cdr3_length: 14; cdr3_aa: CASSMIQADQPQHF
clone_size: medium-sized; v_call: TRBV7-9; j_call: TRBJ1-1; cdr3_length: 13; cdr3_aa: CASRTTVNTEAFF
clone_size: large; v_call: TRBV6-1; j_call: TRBJ1-4; cdr3_length: 15; cdr3_aa: CASSGRTVTNEKLFF
clone_size: medium-sized; v_call: TRBV18; j_call: TRBJ1-1; cdr3_length: 14; cdr3_aa: CASSPIGVDTEAFF
clone_size: -; v_call: TRBV4-1; j_call: TRBJ2-1; cdr3_length: 16; cdr3_aa: CASSQGLAGAFNEQFF
clone_size: medium-sized; v_call: TRBV9; j_call: TRBJ1-6; cdr3_length: 14; cdr3_aa: CASSVDPINSPLHF
clone_size: -; v_call: TRBV4-1; j_call: TRBJ2-3; cdr3_length: 19; cdr3_aa: CASSQGLAGDGGPTDTQYF
clone_size: -; v_call: TRBV20-1; j_call: TRBJ2-7; cdr3_length: 14; cdr3_aa: CSANRGRARFEQYF
clone_size: medium-sized; v_call: TRBV5-6; j_call: TRBJ1-1; cdr3_length: 15; cdr3_aa: CASRTVGPEGTEAFF
clone_size: -; v_call: TRBV7-2; j_call: TRBJ2-7; cdr3_length: 19; cdr3_aa: CASSLARRTSGGRHYEQYF
clone_size: -; v_call: TRBV6-6; j_call: TRBJ1-1; cdr3_length: 15; cdr3_aa: CASSYSGTGGTEAFF
clone_size: medium-sized; v_call: TRBV15; j_call: TRBJ2-5; cdr3_length: 14; cdr3_aa: CATSRPGGPGTQYF
clone_size: -; v_call: TRBV20-1; j_call: TRBJ2-5; cdr3_length: 14; cdr3_aa: CSVKAGPGQETQYF